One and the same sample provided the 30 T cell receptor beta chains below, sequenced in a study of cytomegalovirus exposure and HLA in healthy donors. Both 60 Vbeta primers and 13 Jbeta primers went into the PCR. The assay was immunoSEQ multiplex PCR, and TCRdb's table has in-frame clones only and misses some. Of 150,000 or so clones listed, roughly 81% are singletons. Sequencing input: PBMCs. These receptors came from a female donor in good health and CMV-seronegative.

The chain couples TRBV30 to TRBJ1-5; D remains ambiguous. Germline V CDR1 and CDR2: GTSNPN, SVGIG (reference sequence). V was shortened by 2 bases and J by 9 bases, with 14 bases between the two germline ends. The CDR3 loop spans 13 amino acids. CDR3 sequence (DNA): TGTGCCTGGAGTCCACCGCGTTCTTCGCCCCAGCATTTT. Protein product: CAWSPPRSSPQHF.

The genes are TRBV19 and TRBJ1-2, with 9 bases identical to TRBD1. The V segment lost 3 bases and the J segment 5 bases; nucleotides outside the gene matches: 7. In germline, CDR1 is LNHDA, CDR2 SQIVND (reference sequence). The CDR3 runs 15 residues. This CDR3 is CASSIAGQGIYGYTF. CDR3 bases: TGTGCCAGTAGTATCGCCGGACAGGGGATATATGGCTACACCTTC.

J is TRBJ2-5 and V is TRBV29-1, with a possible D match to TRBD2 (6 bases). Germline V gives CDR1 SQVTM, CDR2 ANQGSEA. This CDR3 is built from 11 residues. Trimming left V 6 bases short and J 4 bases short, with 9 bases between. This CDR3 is CSVTRSETQYF. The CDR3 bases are TGCAGCGTGACTAGGTCAGAGACCCAGTACTTC.

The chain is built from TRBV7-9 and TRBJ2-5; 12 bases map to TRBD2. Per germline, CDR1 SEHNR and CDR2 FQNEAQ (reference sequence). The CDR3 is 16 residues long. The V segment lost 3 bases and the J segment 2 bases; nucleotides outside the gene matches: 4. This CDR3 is CASSFGLAGLQETQYF. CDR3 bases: TGTGCCAGCAGCTTCGGACTAGCGGGGCTACAAGAGACCCAGTACTTC.

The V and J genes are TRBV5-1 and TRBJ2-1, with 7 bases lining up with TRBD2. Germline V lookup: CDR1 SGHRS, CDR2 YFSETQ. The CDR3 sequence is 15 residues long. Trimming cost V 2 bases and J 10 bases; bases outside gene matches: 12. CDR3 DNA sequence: TGCGCCAGCAGCTTAGGCGGGAGCGGGAATCGGGAGCAGTTCTTC. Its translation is CASSLGGSGNREQFF.

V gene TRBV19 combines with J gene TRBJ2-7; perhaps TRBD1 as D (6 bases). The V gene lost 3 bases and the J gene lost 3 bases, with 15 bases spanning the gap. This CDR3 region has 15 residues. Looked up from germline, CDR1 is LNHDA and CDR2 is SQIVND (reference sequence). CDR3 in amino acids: CASSIQGQGYYEQYF. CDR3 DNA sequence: TGTGCCAGTAGTATTCAGGGGCAGGGGTACTACGAGCAGTACTTC.

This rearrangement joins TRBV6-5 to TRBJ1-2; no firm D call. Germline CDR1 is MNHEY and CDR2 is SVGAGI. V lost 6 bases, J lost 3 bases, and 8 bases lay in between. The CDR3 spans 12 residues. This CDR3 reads CASRSGDYGYTF. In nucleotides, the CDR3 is TGTGCCAGCAGAAGCGGGGACTATGGCTACACCTTC.

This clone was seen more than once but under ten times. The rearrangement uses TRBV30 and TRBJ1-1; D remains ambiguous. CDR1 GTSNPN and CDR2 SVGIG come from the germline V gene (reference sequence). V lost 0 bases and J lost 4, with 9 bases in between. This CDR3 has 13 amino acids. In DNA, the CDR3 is TGTGCCTGGAGTGTACGGGAGGGCACTGAAGCTTTCTTT. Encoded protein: CAWSVREGTEAFF. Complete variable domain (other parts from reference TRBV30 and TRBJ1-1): SQTIHQWPATLVQPVGSPLSLECTVEGTSNPNLYWYRQAAGRGLQLLFYSVGIGQISSEVPQNLSASRPQDRQFILSSKKLLLSDSGFYLCAWSVREGTEAFFGQGTRLTVV.

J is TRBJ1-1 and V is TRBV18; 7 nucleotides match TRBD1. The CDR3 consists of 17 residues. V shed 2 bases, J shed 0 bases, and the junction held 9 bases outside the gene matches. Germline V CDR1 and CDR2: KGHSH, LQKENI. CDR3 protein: CASSPYRQGSMNTEAFF. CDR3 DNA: TGTGCCAGCTCACCATATAGACAGGGTAGCATGAACACTGAAGCTTTCTTT.

The CDR3 loop is CASSLSGGRDTQYF. The CDR3 region has the DNA TGTGCCAGCAGCTTGTCAGGGGGCCGGGATACGCAGTATTTT. The gene calls are TRBV5-6 and TRBJ2-3, with 8 bases identical to TRBD1. The CDR3 covers 14 residues. J was trimmed by 6 bases and V by 1 base; bases with no gene match: 4. Germline assignment: CDR1 SGHDT and CDR2 YYEEEE.

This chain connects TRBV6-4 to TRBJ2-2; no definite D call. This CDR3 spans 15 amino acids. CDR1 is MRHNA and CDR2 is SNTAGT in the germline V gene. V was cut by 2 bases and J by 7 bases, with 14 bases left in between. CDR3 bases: TGTGCCAGCAGTGACCTTTGGCCGCCTGGCGGGGAGCTGTTTTTT. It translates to CASSDLWPPGGELFF.

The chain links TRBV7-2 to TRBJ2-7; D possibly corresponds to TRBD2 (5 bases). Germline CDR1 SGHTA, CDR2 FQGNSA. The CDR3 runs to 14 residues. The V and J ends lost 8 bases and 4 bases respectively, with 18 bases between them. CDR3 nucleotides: TGTGCCAGCGGTTCCGGCGGGCCCCCTTACGAGCAGTACTTC. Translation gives CASGSGGPPYEQYF.

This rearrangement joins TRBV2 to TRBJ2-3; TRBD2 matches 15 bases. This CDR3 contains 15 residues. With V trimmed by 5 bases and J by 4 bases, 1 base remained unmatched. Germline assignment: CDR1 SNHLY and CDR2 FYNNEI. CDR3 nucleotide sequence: TGTGCCAGCAGTCGGACTAGCGGGGGGGCAGATACGCAGTATTTT. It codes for CASSRTSGGADTQYF.

The CDR3 region is CASSPRLVMSGELFF. CDR3 sequence (DNA): TGTGCCAGCAGCCCCCGACTAGTCATGTCCGGGGAGCTGTTTTTT. The V and J genes are TRBV13 and TRBJ2-2; TRBD2 might be the D (6 bases). V was shortened by 5 bases and J by 6 bases, with 16 bases between the two germline ends. The CDR3 has 15 residues. Germline CDR1 is PRHDT and CDR2 is FYEKMQ (reference sequence).

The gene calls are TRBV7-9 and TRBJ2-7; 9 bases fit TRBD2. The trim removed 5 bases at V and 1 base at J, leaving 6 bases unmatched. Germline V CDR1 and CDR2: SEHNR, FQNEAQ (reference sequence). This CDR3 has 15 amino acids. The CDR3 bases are TGTGCCAGCAGCCCCCGACTAGCGGAATCCTACGAGCAGTACTTC. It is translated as CASSPRLAESYEQYF.

The CDR3 sequence: CASSRLGTGRNSPLHF. CDR3 bases: TGCGCCAGCAGCCGTCTCGGGACAGGGCGAAATTCACCCCTCCACTTT. V gene TRBV4-1 combines with J gene TRBJ1-6, with 9 bases matching TRBD1. Trimming took 4 bases from V and 7 from J; bases not matched to a gene: 8. There are 16 residues in the CDR3. From germline, CDR1 is MGHRA and CDR2 YSYEKL.

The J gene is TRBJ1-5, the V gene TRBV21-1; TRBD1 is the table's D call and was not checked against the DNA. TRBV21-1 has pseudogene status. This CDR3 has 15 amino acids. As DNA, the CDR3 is TGTGCCAGCAGCAAATCAGGGGCTTTCAATCAGCCCCAGCATTTT. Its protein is CASSKSGAFNQPQHF.

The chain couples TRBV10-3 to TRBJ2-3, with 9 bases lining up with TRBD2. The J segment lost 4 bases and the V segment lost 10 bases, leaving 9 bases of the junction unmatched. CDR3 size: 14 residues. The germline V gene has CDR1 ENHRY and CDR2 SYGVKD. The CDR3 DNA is TGTGCCAGCGGGTGGACTAGCGAGGCAGATACGCAGTATTTT. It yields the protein CASGWTSEADTQYF.

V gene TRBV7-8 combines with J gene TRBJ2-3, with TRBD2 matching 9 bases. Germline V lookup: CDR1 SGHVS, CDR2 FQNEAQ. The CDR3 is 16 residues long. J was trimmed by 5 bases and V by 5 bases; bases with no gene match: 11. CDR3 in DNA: TGTGCCAGCAGCACTTCTAGCGGGGCCCTCGGAGATACGCAGTATTTT. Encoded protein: CASSTSSGALGDTQYF.

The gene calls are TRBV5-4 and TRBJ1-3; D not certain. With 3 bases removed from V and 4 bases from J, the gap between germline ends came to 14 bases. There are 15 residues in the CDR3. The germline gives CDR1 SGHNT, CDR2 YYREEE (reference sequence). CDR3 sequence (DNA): TGTGCCAGCAGCTCAACGAAAGCGGGGGGAAACACCATATATTTT. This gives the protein CASSSTKAGGNTIYF.

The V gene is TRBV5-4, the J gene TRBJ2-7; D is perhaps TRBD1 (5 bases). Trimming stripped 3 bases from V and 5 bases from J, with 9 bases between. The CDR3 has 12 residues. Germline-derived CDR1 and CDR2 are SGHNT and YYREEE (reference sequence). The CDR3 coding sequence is TGTGCCAGCAGCTCCCCAGGGAACGAGCAGTACTTC. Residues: CASSSPGNEQYF.

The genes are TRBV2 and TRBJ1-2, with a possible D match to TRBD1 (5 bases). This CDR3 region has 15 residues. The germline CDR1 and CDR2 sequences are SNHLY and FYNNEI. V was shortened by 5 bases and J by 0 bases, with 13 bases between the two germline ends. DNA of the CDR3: TGTGCCAGCAGTTCAGATGGGGCATCTAACTATGGCTACACCTTC. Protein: CASSSDGASNYGYTF.

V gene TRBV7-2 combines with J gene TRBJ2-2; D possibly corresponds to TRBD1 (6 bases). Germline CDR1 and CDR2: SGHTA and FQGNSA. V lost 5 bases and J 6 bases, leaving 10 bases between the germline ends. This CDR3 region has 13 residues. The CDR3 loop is CASSLQGAGELFF. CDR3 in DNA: TGTGCCAGCAGCCTACAGGGAGCCGGGGAGCTGTTTTTT.

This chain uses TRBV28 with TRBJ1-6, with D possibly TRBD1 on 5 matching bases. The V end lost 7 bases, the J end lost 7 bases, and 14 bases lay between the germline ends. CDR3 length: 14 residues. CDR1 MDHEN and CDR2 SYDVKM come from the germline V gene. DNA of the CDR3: TGTGCCAGCACCCTGGGGGGGTTGAATTCACCCCTCCACTTT. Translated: CASTLGGLNSPLHF.

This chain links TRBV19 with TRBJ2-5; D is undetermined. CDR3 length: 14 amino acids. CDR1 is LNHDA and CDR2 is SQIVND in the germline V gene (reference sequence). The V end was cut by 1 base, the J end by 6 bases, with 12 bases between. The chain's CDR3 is CASSIVGTEKTQYF. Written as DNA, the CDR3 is TGTGCCAGTAGTATAGTAGGCACGGAGAAGACCCAGTACTTC.

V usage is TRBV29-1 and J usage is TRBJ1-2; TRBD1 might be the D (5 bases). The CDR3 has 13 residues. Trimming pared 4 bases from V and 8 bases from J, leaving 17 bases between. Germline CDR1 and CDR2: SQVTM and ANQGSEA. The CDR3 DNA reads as TGCAGCGTTGTAATGGGGGACTGGGGCGGCTACACCTTC. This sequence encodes CSVVMGDWGGYTF.

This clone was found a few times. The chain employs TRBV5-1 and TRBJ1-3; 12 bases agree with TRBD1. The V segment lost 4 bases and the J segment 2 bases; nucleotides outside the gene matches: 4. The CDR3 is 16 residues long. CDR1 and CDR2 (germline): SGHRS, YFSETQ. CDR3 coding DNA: TGCGCCAGCAGCCCGGGACAGGGGGCTACTGGAAACACCATATATTTT. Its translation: CASSPGQGATGNTIYF.

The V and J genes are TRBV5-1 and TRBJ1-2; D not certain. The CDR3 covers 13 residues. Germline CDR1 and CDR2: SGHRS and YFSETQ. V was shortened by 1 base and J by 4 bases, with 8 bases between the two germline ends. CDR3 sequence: CASSLQISYGYTF. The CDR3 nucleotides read TGCGCCAGCAGCTTGCAGATATCCTATGGCTACACCTTC.

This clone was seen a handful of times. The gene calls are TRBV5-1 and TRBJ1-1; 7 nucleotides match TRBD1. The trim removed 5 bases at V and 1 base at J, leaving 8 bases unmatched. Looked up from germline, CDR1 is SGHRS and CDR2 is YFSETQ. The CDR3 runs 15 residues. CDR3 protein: CASSSIQGRNTEAFF. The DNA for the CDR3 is TGCGCCAGCAGTTCGATACAGGGGAGGAACACTGAAGCTTTCTTT.

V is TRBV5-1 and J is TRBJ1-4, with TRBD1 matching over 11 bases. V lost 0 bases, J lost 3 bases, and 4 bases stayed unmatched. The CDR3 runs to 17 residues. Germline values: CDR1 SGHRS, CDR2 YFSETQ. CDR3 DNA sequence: TGCGCCAGCAGCTTGGAGGGACAGGGGGGAGCTAATGAAAAACTGTTTTTT. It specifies CASSLEGQGGANEKLFF.